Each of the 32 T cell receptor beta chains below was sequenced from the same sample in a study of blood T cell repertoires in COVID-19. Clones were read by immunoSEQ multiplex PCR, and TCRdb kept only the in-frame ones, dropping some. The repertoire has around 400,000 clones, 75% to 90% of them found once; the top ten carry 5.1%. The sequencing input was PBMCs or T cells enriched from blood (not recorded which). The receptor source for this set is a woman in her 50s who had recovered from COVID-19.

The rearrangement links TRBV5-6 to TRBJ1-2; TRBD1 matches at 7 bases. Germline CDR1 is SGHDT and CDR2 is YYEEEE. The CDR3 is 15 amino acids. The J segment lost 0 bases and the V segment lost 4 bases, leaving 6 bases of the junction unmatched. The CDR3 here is CASSPPTGSNYGYTF. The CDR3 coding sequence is TGTGCCAGCAGCCCTCCGACAGGGTCTAACTATGGCTACACCTTC.

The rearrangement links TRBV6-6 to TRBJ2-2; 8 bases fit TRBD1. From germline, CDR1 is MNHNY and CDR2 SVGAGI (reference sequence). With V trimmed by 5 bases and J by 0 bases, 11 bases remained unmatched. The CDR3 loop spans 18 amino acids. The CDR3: CASSLYPGTGTNTGELFF. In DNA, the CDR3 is TGTGCCAGCAGTCTATATCCCGGGACAGGCACGAACACCGGGGAGCTGTTTTTT.

CDR3 region: CASSLVGLTSANTGELFF. The CDR3 DNA reads TGCGCCAGCAGCTTGGTCGGTCTGACTAGCGCGAACACCGGGGAGCTGTTTTTT. The V and J genes are TRBV5-1 and TRBJ2-2; TRBD2 matches 8 bases. Losses at the gene ends were 0 bases for V and 0 bases for J; bases not matched to a gene: 7. Germline lookup yields CDR1 SGHRS and CDR2 YFSETQ. The CDR3 consists of 18 residues.

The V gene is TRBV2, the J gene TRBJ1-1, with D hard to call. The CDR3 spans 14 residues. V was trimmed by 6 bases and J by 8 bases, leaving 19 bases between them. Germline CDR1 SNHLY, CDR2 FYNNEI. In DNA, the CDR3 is TGTGCCAGCAGGCCAGGAAATCCCTCTCGGGAAGCTTTCTTT. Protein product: CASRPGNPSREAFF.

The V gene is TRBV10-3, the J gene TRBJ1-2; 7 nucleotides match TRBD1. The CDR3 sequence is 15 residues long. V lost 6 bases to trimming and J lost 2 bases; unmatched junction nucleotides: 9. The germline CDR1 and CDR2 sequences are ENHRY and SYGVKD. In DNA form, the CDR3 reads TGTGCCATCAGCGAGAGACAGGGACTGAACTATGGCTACACCTTC. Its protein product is CAISERQGLNYGYTF.

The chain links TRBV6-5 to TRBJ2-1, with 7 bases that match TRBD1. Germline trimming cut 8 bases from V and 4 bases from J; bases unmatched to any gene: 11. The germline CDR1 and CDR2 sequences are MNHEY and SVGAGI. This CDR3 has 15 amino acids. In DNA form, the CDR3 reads TGTGCCAGCGTACTTACCGGGACAGCATACAATGAGCAGTTCTTC. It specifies CASVLTGTAYNEQFF.

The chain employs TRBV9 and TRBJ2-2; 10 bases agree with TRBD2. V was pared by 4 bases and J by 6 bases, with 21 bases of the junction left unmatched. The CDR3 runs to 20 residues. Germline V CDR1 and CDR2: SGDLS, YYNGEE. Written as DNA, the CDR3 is TGTGCCAGCAGCACTAGCGTGGGCGGCAGCGGGAGGGCCGATTCCGGGGAGCTGTTTTTT. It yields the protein CASSTSVGGSGRADSGELFF.

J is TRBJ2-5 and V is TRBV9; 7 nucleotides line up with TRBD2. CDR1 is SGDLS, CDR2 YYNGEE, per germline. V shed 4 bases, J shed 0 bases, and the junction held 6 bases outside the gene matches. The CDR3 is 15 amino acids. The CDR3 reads CASSLMGGYQETQYF. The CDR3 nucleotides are TGTGCCAGCAGCCTGATGGGGGGGTACCAAGAGACCCAGTACTTC.

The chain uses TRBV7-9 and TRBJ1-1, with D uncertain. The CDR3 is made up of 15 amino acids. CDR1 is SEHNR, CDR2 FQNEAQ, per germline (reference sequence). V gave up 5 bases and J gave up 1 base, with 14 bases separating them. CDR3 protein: CASSPLRGRNTEAFF. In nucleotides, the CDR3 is TGTGCCAGCAGCCCCCTGCGAGGGCGGAACACTGAAGCTTTCTTT.

The CDR3 DNA sequence: TGTGCTAGTGGACCCCAGACTAGCGGGATTGGCACAGATACGCAGTATTTT. It is translated as CASGPQTSGIGTDTQYF. The J gene is TRBJ2-3, the V gene TRBV12-5; 11 nucleotides align to TRBD2. The germline V gene has CDR1 LGHNT and CDR2 FRNRAP. The CDR3 is 17 amino acids. Trimming cost V 6 bases and J 1 base; bases outside gene matches: 9.

The CDR3 DNA reads TGTGCCAGCAGTACGGACAGGGTCGGGACAGATACGCAGTATTTT. Amino acid sequence: CASSTDRVGTDTQYF. The chain links TRBV6-5 to TRBJ2-3, with TRBD1 identical over 8 bases. The J segment lost 3 bases and the V segment lost 5 bases, leaving 7 bases of the junction unmatched. This CDR3 is built from 15 residues. Germline loops: CDR1 MNHEY, CDR2 SVGAGI.

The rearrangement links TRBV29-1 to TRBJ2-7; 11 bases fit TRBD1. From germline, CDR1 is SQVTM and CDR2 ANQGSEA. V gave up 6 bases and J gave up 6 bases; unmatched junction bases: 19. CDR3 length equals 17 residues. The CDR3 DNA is TGCAGCGTGTCCGGGACAGGGGGGACTGGGGGCTCTCGCGAGCAGTACTTC. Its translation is CSVSGTGGTGGSREQYF.

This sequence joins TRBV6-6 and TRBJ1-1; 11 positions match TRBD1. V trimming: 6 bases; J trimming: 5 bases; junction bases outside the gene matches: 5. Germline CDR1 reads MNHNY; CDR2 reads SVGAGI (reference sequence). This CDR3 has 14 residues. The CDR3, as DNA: TGTGCCAGCAGGGACAGGGGGCGCCCAACTGAAGCTTTCTTT. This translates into CASRDRGRPTEAFF.

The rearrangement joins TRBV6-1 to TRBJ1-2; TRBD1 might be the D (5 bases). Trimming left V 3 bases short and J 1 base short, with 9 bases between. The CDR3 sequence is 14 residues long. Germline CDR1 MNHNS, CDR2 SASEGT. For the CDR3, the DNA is TGTGCCAGCAGTGAGGACATTCGTAACTATGGCTACACCTTC. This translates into CASSEDIRNYGYTF.

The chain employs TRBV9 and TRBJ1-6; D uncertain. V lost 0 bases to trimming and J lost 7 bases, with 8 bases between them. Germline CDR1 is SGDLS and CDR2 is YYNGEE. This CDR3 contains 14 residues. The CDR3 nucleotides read TGTGCCAGCAGCGTAGCTGGCAGAAATTCACCCCTCCACTTT. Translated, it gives CASSVAGRNSPLHF.

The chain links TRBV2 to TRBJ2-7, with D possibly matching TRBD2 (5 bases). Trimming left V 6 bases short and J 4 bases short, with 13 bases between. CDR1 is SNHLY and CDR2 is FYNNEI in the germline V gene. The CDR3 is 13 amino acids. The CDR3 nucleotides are TGTGCCAGCAGCGACCCAACGGGGTACGAGCAGTACTTC. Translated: CASSDPTGYEQYF.

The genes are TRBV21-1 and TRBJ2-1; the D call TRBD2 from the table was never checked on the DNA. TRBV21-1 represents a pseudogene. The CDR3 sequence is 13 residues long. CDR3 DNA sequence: TGTGCCAGCAGCCCCCGCGGGACGAATGAGCAGTTCTTC. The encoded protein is CASSPRGTNEQFF.

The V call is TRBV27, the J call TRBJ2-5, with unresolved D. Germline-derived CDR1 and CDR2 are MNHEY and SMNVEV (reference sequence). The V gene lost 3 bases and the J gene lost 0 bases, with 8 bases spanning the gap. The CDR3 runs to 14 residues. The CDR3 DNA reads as TGTGCCAGCAGTTTGGCGGCTTACCAAGAGACCCAGTACTTC. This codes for CASSLAAYQETQYF.

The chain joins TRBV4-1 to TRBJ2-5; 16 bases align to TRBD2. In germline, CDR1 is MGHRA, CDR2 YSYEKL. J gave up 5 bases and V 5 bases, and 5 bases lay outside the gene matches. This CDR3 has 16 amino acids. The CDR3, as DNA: TGCGCCAGCAGCACCGGGACTAGCGGGAGGGGGGAGACCCAGTACTTC. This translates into CASSTGTSGRGETQYF.

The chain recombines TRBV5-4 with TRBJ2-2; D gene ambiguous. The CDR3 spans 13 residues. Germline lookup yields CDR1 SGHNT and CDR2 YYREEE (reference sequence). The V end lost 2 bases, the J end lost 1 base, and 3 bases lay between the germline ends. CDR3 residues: CASSFRNTGELFF. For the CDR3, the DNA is TGTGCCAGCAGCTTCAGGAACACCGGGGAGCTGTTTTTT.

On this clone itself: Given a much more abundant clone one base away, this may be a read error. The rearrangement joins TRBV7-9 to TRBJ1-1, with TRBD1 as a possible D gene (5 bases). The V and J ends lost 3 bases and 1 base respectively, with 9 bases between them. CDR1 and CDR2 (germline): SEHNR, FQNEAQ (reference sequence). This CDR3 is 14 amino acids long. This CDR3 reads CASSFAGPNTEAFF. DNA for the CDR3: TGTGCCAGCAGCTTTGCAGGGCCGAACACTGAAGCTTTCTTT.

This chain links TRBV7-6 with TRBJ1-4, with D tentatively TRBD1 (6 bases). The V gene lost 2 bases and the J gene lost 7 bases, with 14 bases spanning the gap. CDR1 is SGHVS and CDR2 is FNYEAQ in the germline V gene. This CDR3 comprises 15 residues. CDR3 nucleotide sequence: TGTGCCAGCAGCTTAACACACAGGGTGGGTGAAAAACTGTTTTTT. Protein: CASSLTHRVGEKLFF.

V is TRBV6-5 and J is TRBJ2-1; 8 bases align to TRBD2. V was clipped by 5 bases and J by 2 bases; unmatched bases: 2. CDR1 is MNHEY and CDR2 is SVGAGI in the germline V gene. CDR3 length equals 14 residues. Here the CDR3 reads CASSRGGPYNEQFF. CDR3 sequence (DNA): TGTGCCAGCAGTCGGGGGGGACCCTACAATGAGCAGTTCTTC.

The CDR3 bases are TGCAGTGCTAGAAAGGACTTAAAACTGTTTTTT. Translating gives CSARKDLKLFF. The rearrangement joins TRBV20-1 to TRBJ1-4; D gene ambiguous. The CDR3 runs to 11 residues. The germline V and J ends were trimmed by 2 bases and 10 bases, with 8 bases remaining between them. In germline, CDR1 is DFQATT, CDR2 SNEGSKA (reference sequence).

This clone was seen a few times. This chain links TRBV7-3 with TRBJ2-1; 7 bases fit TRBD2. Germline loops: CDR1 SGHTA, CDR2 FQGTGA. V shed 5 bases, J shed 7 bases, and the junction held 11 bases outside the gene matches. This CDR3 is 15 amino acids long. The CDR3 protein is CASSPKPRAGNEQFF. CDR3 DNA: TGTGCCAGCAGCCCGAAGCCCAGAGCGGGGAATGAGCAGTTCTTC.

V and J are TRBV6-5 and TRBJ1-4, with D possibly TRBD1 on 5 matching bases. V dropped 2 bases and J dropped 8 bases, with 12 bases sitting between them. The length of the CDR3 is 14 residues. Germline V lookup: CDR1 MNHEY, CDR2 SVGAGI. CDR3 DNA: TGTGCCAGCAGTTACAGGGGTGGGTTGGAAAAACTGTTTTTT. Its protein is CASSYRGGLEKLFF.

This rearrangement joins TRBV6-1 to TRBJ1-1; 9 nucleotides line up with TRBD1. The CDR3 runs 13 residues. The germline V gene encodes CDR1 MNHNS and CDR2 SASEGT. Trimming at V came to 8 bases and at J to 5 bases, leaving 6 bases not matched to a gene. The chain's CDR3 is CASLRQGGTEAFF. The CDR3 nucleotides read TGTGCCAGCTTGAGACAGGGGGGAACTGAAGCTTTCTTT.

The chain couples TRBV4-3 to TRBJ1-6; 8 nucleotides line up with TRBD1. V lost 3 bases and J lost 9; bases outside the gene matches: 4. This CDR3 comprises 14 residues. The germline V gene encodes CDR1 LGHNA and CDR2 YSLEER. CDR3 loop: CASSQDRALSPLHF. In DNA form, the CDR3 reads TGCGCCAGCAGCCAGGACAGGGCTCTTTCACCCCTCCACTTT.

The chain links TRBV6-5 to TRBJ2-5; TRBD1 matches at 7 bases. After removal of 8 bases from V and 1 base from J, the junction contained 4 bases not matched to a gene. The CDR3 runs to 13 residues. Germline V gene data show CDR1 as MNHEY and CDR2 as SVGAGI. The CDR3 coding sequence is TGTGCCAGCGAGACAGGGATCCAAGAGACCCAGTACTTC. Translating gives CASETGIQETQYF.

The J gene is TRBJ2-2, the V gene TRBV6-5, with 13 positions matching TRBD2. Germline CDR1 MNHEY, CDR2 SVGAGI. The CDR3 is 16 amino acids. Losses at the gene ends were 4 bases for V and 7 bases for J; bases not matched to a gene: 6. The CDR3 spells CASSFTSGRAFGELFF. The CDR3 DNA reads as TGTGCCAGCAGTTTTACTAGCGGGAGGGCCTTCGGGGAGCTGTTTTTT.

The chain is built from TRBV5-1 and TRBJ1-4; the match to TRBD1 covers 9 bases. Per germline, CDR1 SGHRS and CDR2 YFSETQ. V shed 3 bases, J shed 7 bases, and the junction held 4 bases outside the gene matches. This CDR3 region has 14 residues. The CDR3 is CASSSGQGAEKLFF. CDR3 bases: TGCGCCAGCAGCTCGGGACAGGGAGCTGAAAAACTGTTTTTT.

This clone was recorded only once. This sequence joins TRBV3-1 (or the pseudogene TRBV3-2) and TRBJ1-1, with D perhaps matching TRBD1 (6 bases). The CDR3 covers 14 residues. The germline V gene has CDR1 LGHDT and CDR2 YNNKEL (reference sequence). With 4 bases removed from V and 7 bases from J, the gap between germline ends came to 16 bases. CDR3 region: CASSPRGGGGEAFF. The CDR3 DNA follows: TGTGCCAGCAGCCCCCGGGGGGGAGGGGGTGAAGCTTTCTTT.